These T cell receptor beta chains were read from a single sample in a study of cytomegalovirus exposure and HLA in healthy donors. Repertoires were generated with immunoSEQ multiplex PCR, while TCRdb's copy carries only in-frame clones and drops some. The sample lists some 320,000 clones, 75% to 90% occurring once. Sequencing was performed on PBMCs. These receptors all stem from a woman in her 30s in good health and CMV-seropositive. Both conserved end residues are trimmed from each CDR3.

v_gene | CDR3aa
TRBV27 | ASSNPSGSYEQY
TRBV6-1 | ASGDYTIY
TRBV28 | ASSFRPDSYNEQF
TRBV27 | ASRQANEKLF
TRBV29-1 | SVQTGITTYEQY
TRBV5-6 | ASSLSGTFSYEQY
TRBV4-3 | ASSQDGGREQF
TRBV7-8 | ASSLADRGNGYT
TRBV4-2 | ASSQDRDRGTGNTIY
TRBV7-9 | ASSLALTGEAF
TRBV4-2 | ASSSPASGGWFETQY
TRBV6-6 | ASSYGPGGSDYGYT
TRBV30 | AWGLANEQF
TRBV5-4 | ASSLGERVNEQF
TRBV28 | ASSLGAGKGQETQY
TRBV6-1 | ASLQFYEQY
TRBV6-5 | ASSQEQGADTQY
TRBV6-1 | ASSGLAGSGELF
TRBV5-6 | ASSLGQPSYEQY
TRBV6-1 | ASSEDREQTQY
TRBV13 | ASSLVSPVKPSSYNEQF
TRBV5-6 | ASRRTGDNYGYT
TRBV5-4 | ASSKDIDGYT
TRBV13 | ASSLDRLGTYEQY
TRBV30 | AWSIATNEKLF
TRBV7-8 | ASSQTSGRPHEQY
TRBV9 | ASSVGTGTNTEAF
TRBV5-1 | ASSGRNYEQY
TRBV19 | ASSISGGSYNEQF
TRBV4-1 | ASSQVYRENLNTEAF
TRBV25-1 | ASSEHGGLYEQY
TRBV7-2 | ASSPEVGQGENEQF
TRBV5-8 | ASSFETGDSPLH
TRBV11-2 | ASSPLGTSGETQY
TRBV27 | ASSMLGVRQPQH
TRBV27 | ASSDRGSAYEQY
TRBV2 | ASSDNYSNQPQH
TRBV29-1 | SVEPRTSGATSTDTQY
TRBV15 | ATSRGTSGSFRTYEQY
TRBV2 | ASRTTGGQVGGYT
TRBV10-3 | AISESFETQY
TRBV5-4 | ASSPDRGRDYGYT
TRBV9 | ASSALPRTVKREQF
TRBV29-1 | SVLTGRNGELF
TRBV9 | ASSVASSGAYEQY
TRBV11-3 | ASSLPRGRGTGELF